This is a list of T cell receptor beta chains from one sample in a study of technical replicates of blood from a few donors. Measured with immunoSEQ multiplex PCR; TCRdb has only the in-frame clones, and not every one. The table includes around 72,000 clones, 75% to 95% detected once. Input material: T cells isolated from PBMCs. Every receptor here comes from a human donor in good health. Some clones in this sample may be carry-over from other donors' samples. Both conserved end residues are part of each CDR3. A D gene is named only where the DNA matches it firmly. Some rows mark clone size as missing; the rest say once, few, many or name a class of expanded clone.

D	size	V	J	DNA	CDR3
TRBD1	.	TRBV13	TRBJ1-2	TGTGCCAGCAGCCCTAACAGGGGCAACTATGGCTACACCTTC	CASSPNRGNYGYTF
.	.	TRBV11-2	TRBJ2-5	TGTGCCAGCAGCTTAGCAAAGCCCCAAGAGACCCAGTACTTC	CASSLAKPQETQYF
.	.	TRBV25-1	TRBJ2-5	TGTGCCAGCAGGAGACAGCAAGAGACCCAGTACTTC	CASRRQQETQYF
.	.	TRBV30	TRBJ1-2	TGTGCCTGGATCCGGACGTGGGGCAACTATGGCTACACCTTC	CAWIRTWGNYGYTF
TRBD2	.	TRBV11-2	TRBJ2-5	TGTGCCAGCAGCTCTAGCGGGGGCCAAGAGACCCAGTACTTC	CASSSSGGQETQYF
TRBD1	.	TRBV30	TRBJ1-1	TGTGCCTGGGGGGACAGCGGGGGAGCTTTCTTT	CAWGDSGGAFF
TRBD2	once	TRBV27	TRBJ2-1	TGTGCCAGCAGTTTAGCCAGCGGGAGTATCTACAATGAGCAGTTCTTC	CASSLASGSIYNEQFF
TRBD1	.	TRBV11-3	TRBJ2-2	TGTGCCAGCAGCGCGACAGGGACGAACACCGGGGAGCTGTTTTTT	CASSATGTNTGELFF
.	.	TRBV7-9	TRBJ1-2	TGTGCCAGCAGCGACCCAGACCCGGGACACGGTTTAGCTAACTATGGCTACACCTTC	CASSDPDPGHGLANYGYTF
.	.	TRBV2	TRBJ1-5	TGTGCCAGCAGCCACGAGTCCGGTAGAGGTAGTCAGCCCCAGCATTTT	CASSHESGRGSQPQHF
TRBD2	once	TRBV5-1	TRBJ2-3	TGCGCCAGCAGCTCTAGACTAGCGGGGGTAAGCACAGATACGCAGTATTTT	CASSSRLAGVSTDTQYF
.	.	TRBV13	TRBJ2-7	TGTGCCAGCAGCTTCCACTACGAGCAGTACTTC	CASSFHYEQYF
TRBD1	.	TRBV10-3	TRBJ1-1	TGTGCCACCTTTCTGGCCGACAGGGAAGGAGCTGAAGCTTTCTTT	CATFLADREGAEAFF
TRBD2	.	TRBV7-9	TRBJ2-3	TGTGCCAGCAGCCTTAGCGGGAGGCGGACAGATACGCAGTATTTT	CASSLSGRRTDTQYF
TRBD2	.	TRBV6-1	TRBJ2-3	TGTGCCAGCAGTGGGGGACTAGCGGGAAGCCCGGATACGCAGTATTTT	CASSGGLAGSPDTQYF
.	.	TRBV7-9	TRBJ1-2	TGTGCCAGCAGCTACTCCATCCATGGCTACACCTTC	CASSYSIHGYTF
TRBD2	.	TRBV7-3	TRBJ2-5	TGTGCCAGCAGCGTCCAACCTAGCGGGGCTGAGACCCAGTACTTC	CASSVQPSGAETQYF
TRBD1	.	TRBV7-8	TRBJ1-1	TGTGCCAGCAGCTTGGGGAGACAGGGATTGACAGCTTTCTTT	CASSLGRQGLTAFF
.	.	TRBV28	TRBJ2-7	TGTGCCAGCAGCTATACAGGGTTCTCCTACGAGCAGTACTTC	CASSYTGFSYEQYF
TRBD1	.	TRBV5-5	TRBJ1-2	TGTGCCAGCAGCCGGACAGGGGACTATGGCTACACCTTC	CASSRTGDYGYTF
TRBD1	.	TRBV10-3	TRBJ2-7	TGTGCCACCCTAGACAGGGGGGATCCCTACGAGCAGTACTTC	CATLDRGDPYEQYF
.	.	TRBV15	TRBJ2-2	TGTGCCACCAGCAGAGATACCGACAGTTTGGACACCGGGGAGCTGTTTTTT	CATSRDTDSLDTGELFF
TRBD2	.	TRBV4-2	TRBJ2-5	TGTGCCAGCAGCCTCGAGGCGGGGGGCCGGGAGACCCAGTACTTC	CASSLEAGGRETQYF
TRBD2	once	TRBV4-2	TRBJ2-1	TGTGCCAGCAGCCAAGAGCGGGAGTTTTCTAATGAGCAGTTCTTC	CASSQEREFSNEQFF
TRBD2	.	TRBV5-1	TRBJ2-1	TGCGCCAGCAGCTTGGCGTCTAGCGGGAGTTTAAATGAGCAGTTCTTC	CASSLASSGSLNEQFF
TRBD2	once	TRBV4-1	TRBJ2-1	TGCGCCAGCAGCCACAGCGGGAGGGCCATCGAGCAGTTCTTC	CASSHSGRAIEQFF
TRBD1	.	TRBV28	TRBJ1-5	TGTGCCACTCTACGACAGGGGTGGAATCAGCCCCAGCATTTT	CATLRQGWNQPQHF
TRBD2	.	TRBV5-4	TRBJ2-7	TGTGCCAGCAGCTCGACGAGCAGCGGGGGGGCCAGCGAGCAGTACTTC	CASSSTSSGGASEQYF
TRBD2	.	TRBV7-3	TRBJ2-1	TGTGCCAGCAGCTTAGGCGGGGGAGATGAGCAGTTCTTC	CASSLGGGDEQFF
.	.	TRBV5-6	TRBJ2-1	TGTGCCAGCAGCCAGGTCGTTAATGAGCAGTTCTTC	CASSQVVNEQFF
.	.	TRBV4-1	TRBJ1-5	TGCGCCAGCAGCCAAGATTCTATTAACGATCAGCCCCAGCATTTT	CASSQDSINDQPQHF
.	.	TRBV5-1	TRBJ2-2	TGCGCCACCCGTAGGGCGGGTATGACCGGGGAGCTGTTTTTT	CATRRAGMTGELFF
TRBD1	.	TRBV28	TRBJ2-4	TGTGCCAGCAGTTCGTCCGGGACAGGGGACCGCATTCAGTACTTC	CASSSSGTGDRIQYF
TRBD2	.	TRBV19	TRBJ2-7	TGTGCCAGTAGTACCGGACTAGCGGGGTTCGAGCAGTACTTC	CASSTGLAGFEQYF
.	.	TRBV10-1	TRBJ2-2	TGCGCCAGCAGCCGGGACACCGCGAACACCGGGGAGCTGTTTTTT	CASSRDTANTGELFF
TRBD1	.	TRBV29-1	TRBJ2-7	TGCAGCGTTACCGCCGGGACAGGGGGCTACGAGCAGTACTTC	CSVTAGTGGYEQYF
TRBD1	.	TRBV9	TRBJ2-1	TGTGCCAGCAGCGTACTGGGACAGGGAATAAGTGAGCAGTTCTTC	CASSVLGQGISEQFF
TRBD1	few	TRBV7-9	TRBJ1-1	TGTGCCAGCAGCTTGGGGACAGCTGAAGCTTTCTTT	CASSLGTAEAFF
TRBD2	.	TRBV2	TRBJ2-7	TGTGCCAGCAGGGGACTAGCGTTCTACGAGCAGTACTTC	CASRGLAFYEQYF
TRBD1	.	TRBV27	TRBJ2-7	TGTGCCAGCAGTCCCTGGACAGGGACAGTCGGGCAGTACTTC	CASSPWTGTVGQYF
TRBD2	.	TRBV19	TRBJ2-7	TGTGCCAGTAGTATCGAGGGGTGGGGACTAGCGGGGTATAACTACGAGCAGTACTTC	CASSIEGWGLAGYNYEQYF
.	.	TRBV6-5	TRBJ2-7	TGTGCCAGCAGTTCCCCCCAGAAAAACTACGAGCAGTACTTC	CASSSPQKNYEQYF
.	.	TRBV4-2	TRBJ1-6	TGTGCCAGCAGCCAAGGGGCCTGGGCCCTCCACTTT	CASSQGAWALHF
TRBD1	.	TRBV5-8	TRBJ1-4	TGTGCCAGCAGCTTGGCCGGGGTGACAGGGAATACTAATGAAAAACTGTTTTTT	CASSLAGVTGNTNEKLFF
.	.	TRBV7-2	TRBJ2-3	TGTGCCAGCAGCTTAGGGGCGGGCTTCAGCACAGATACGCAGTATTTT	CASSLGAGFSTDTQYF
.	.	TRBV9	TRBJ1-3	TGTGCCAGCAGCAAAAAAACAGGGACGTCTGGAAACACCATATATTTT	CASSKKTGTSGNTIYF
TRBD2	.	TRBV9	TRBJ2-2	TGTGCCAGCAGCCCTAGCGGATGGGGCACCGGGGAGCTGTTTTTT	CASSPSGWGTGELFF
TRBD1	.	TRBV7-2	TRBJ2-1	TGTGCCAGCAGGCGGACAGGGGGCAATTCAGTAGTAGATGAGCAGTTCTTC	CASRRTGGNSVVDEQFF
.	.	TRBV13	TRBJ2-5	TGCGCCAGCAGCACCTACCCCCTCAGGCTTCAAGAGACCCAGTACTTC	CASSTYPLRLQETQYF
.	.	TRBV11-2	TRBJ1-2	TGTGCCAGCAGCTTAGAGGCAGAAGCTAACTATGGCTACACCTTC	CASSLEAEANYGYTF
.	once	TRBV12-5	TRBJ2-2	TGTGCTAGTGGTTCAATGGACAGATGGACCGGGGAGCTGTTTTTT	CASGSMDRWTGELFF
TRBD2	.	TRBV5-1	TRBJ2-3	TGCGCCAGCAGCTCCGACGGGGGGTTTGATACGCAGTATTTT	CASSSDGGFDTQYF
TRBD1	.	TRBV11-2	TRBJ2-1	TGTGCCAGCAGCTCTAGGGACAGCTCCTACAATGAGCAGTTCTTC	CASSSRDSSYNEQFF
TRBD1	.	TRBV25-1	TRBJ1-1	TGTGCCAGCAGTGTTGACAGGGGGAACACTGAAGCTTTCTTT	CASSVDRGNTEAFF
.	.	TRBV23-1	TRBJ2-1	TGCGCCATCCCCTGGCCTAGCGCGTACAATGAGCAGTTCTTC	CAIPWPSAYNEQFF
TRBD2	.	TRBV28	TRBJ2-7	TGTGCCAGCGCGGCTGCGGGAGGACTCTACGAGCAGTACTTC	CASAAAGGLYEQYF
.	.	TRBV28	TRBJ2-7	TGTGCCAGCAGAACATTAAAGTTGGCCTACGAGCAGTACTTC	CASRTLKLAYEQYF
.	.	TRBV10-2	TRBJ2-7	TGCGCCACCCGGGACTACGAGCAGTACTTC	CATRDYEQYF
TRBD2	.	TRBV27	TRBJ2-1	TGTGCCAGCAGTGCTACTAGCGAGTACTACAATGAGCAGTTCTTC	CASSATSEYYNEQFF